Below, one T cell receptor (beta chain) is given with its context. This sample was included in a study of blood T cell repertoires in COVID-19. Study processing details: Counts of nucleated cells, estimated from reference gene primer amplification, were obtained. Assay: immunoSEQ multiplex PCR; the TCRdb copy retains only in-frame clones and omits some. V and J calls and clone size are copied from that table; D and trimming were computed from the DNA. The table records about 170,000 clones, about 84% of them present only once. V was pared by 2 bases and J by 2 bases, with 13 bases between. CDR3 size: 16 residues. CDR1 and CDR2 (germline): SNHLY, FYNNEI. Study members were between about 18 and 90 years old and lived in approximately 25 US regions.

The source material was PBMCs or T cells enriched from blood (not recorded which). The clonotype was recovered from a man aged 45-65 years who had recovered from COVID-19. The J gene is TRBJ1-5, the V gene TRBV2; D is perhaps TRBD1 (5 bases). The CDR3 region has the DNA TGTGCCAGCAGTGAAATGGCAGGGACTGGCAATCAGCCCCAGCATTTT. This encodes CASSEMAGTGNQPQHF.